These T cell receptor beta chains were read from a single sample in a study of cytomegalovirus exposure and HLA in healthy donors. Some clones are missing from TCRdb's copy, which holds only in-frame ones; the method was immunoSEQ multiplex PCR. The sample yields some 120,000 clones, roughly 8.3% seen once. The sequencing sample was made of PBMCs. These receptors originate from a man in his forties in good health and CMV-seronegative. The CDR3 runs from the conserved cysteine through the conserved F or W. Each record gives: V gene, clone size, J gene, CDR3 protein. A clone size is listed for some rows: how often the clone was seen (once, few, many), or a class if it is expanded.

>TRBV6-5|.|TRBJ2-3
CASSYDGGDYTDTQYF
>TRBV2|few|TRBJ2-1
CASSEVGGADNEQFF
>TRBV5-6|few|TRBJ2-5
CASSPRAGARETQYF
>TRBV6-1|.|TRBJ2-3
CASRRGGTSTDTQYF
>TRBV2|.|TRBJ2-1
CASSPTSGGDREQFF
>TRBV6-1|few|TRBJ2-1
CASSPRGGGYNEQFF
>TRBV7-2|few|TRBJ2-1
CASSPTLSGDEQFF
>TRBV6-1|few|TRBJ1-4
CASSLGATNEKLFF
>TRBV5-1|few|TRBJ1-1
CASTPTGMNTEAFF
>TRBV5-8|.|TRBJ1-5
CASSLGQFNQPQHF
>TRBV12-5|few|TRBJ2-5
CASGWGTGGAQTQYF
>TRBV5-1|few|TRBJ1-2
CASSSGGSGGYTF
>TRBV5-1|few|TRBJ1-1
CASNIVGTGVTEAFF
>TRBV10-2|.|TRBJ1-2
CASKKGGGRYGYTF
>TRBV7-9|.|TRBJ1-1
CASSLGPVAFF
>TRBV6-6|few|TRBJ1-6
CASRGDRGVNSPLHF
>TRBV28|few|TRBJ2-2
CASREQGNPGELFF
>TRBV27|.|TRBJ2-7
CASSPRTGNEQYF
>TRBV2|.|TRBJ2-7
CASSASGTYEQYF